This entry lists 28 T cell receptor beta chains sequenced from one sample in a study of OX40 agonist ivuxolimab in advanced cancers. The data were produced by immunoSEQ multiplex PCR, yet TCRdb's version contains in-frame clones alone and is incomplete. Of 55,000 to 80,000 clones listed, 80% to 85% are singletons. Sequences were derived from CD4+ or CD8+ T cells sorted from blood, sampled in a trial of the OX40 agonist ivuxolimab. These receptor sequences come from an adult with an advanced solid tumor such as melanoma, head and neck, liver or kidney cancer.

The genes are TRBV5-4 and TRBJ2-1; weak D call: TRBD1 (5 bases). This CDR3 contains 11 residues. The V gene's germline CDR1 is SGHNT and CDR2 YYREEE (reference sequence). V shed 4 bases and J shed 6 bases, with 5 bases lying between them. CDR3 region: CASSQGNEQFF. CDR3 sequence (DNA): TGTGCCAGCAGCCAGGGCAATGAGCAGTTCTTC.

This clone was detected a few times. CDR3 in amino acids: CASLTDYGYTF. In DNA, the CDR3 is TGTGCCAGCTTGACGGACTATGGCTACACCTTC. The rearrangement joins TRBV6-5 to TRBJ1-2; D gene uncertain. The CDR3 runs 11 residues. Germline-derived CDR1 and CDR2 are MNHEY and SVGAGI. The V gene lost 8 bases and the J gene lost 3 bases, with 7 bases spanning the gap.

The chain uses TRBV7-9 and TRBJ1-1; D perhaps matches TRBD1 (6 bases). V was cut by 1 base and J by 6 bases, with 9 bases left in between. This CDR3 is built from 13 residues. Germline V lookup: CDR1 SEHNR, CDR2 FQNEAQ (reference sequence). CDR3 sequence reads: CASSLEQGAEAFF. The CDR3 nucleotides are TGTGCCAGCAGCTTAGAACAGGGCGCTGAAGCTTTCTTT.

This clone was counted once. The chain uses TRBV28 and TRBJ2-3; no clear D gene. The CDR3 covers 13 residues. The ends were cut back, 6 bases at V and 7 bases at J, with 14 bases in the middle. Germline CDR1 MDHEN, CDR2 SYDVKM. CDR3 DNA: TGTGCCAGCAGAGCCGATTTAACAAATACGCAGTATTTT. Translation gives CASRADLTNTQYF. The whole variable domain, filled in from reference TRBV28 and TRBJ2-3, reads DVKVTQSSRYLVKRTGEKVFLECVQDMDHENMFWYRQDPGLGLRLIYFSYDVKMKEKGDIPEGYSVSREKKERFSLILESASTNQTSMYLCASRADLTNTQYFGPGTRLTVL.

CDR3 nucleotides: TGTGCCAGTAGCAGGATTTCTAGCAATCAGCCCCAGCATTTT. This gives the protein CASSRISSNQPQHF. This chain links TRBV19 with TRBJ1-5; unclear D gene. Trimming left V 6 bases short and J 0 bases short, with 9 bases between. The CDR3 has 14 amino acids. The V gene's germline CDR1 is LNHDA and CDR2 SQIVND (reference sequence).

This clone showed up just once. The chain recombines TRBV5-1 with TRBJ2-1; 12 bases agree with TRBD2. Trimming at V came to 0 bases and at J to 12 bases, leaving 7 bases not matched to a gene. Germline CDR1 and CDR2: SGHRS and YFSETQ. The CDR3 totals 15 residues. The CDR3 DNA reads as TGCGCCAGCAGCTTGGGCGGTCTAGCGGGGGGGCGGCAGTTCTTC. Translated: CASSLGGLAGGRQFF.

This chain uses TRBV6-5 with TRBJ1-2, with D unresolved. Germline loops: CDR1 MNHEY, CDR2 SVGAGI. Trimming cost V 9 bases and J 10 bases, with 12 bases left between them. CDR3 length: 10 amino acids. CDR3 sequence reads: CASRHLYYTF. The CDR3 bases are TGTGCCAGTCGTCACCTTTACTACACCTTC.

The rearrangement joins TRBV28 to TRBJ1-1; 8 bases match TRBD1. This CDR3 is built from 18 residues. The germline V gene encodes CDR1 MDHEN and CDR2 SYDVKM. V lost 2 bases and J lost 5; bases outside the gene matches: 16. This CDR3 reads CASSLPGQATLKDTEAFF. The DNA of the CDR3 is TGTGCCAGCAGTTTACCGGGACAGGCTACCTTAAAGGATACTGAAGCTTTCTTT.

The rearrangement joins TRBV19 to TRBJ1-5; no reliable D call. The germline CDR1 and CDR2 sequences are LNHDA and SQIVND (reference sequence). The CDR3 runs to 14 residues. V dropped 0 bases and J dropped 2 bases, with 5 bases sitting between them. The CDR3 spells CASSIDLGNQPQHF. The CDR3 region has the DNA TGTGCCAGTAGTATAGATCTTGGCAATCAGCCCCAGCATTTT. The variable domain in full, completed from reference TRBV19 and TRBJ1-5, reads DGGITQSPKYLFRKEGQNVTLSCEQNLNHDAMYWYRQDPGQGLRLIYYSQIVNDFQKGDIAEGYSVSREKKESFPLTVTSAQKNPTAFYLCASSIDLGNQPQHFGDGTRLSIL.

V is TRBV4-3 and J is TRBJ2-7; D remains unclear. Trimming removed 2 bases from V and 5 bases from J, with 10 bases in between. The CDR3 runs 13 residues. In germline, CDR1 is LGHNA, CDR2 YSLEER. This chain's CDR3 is CASSQIYPDEQYF. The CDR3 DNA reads TGCGCCAGCAGCCAAATTTATCCAGACGAGCAGTACTTC.

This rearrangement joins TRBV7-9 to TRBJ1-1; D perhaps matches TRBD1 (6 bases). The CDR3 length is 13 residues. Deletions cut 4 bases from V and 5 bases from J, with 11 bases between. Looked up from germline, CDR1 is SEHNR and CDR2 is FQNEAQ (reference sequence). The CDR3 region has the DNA TGTGCCAGCAGCTCCCAGGGGAGGACTGAAGCTTTCTTT. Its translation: CASSSQGRTEAFF.

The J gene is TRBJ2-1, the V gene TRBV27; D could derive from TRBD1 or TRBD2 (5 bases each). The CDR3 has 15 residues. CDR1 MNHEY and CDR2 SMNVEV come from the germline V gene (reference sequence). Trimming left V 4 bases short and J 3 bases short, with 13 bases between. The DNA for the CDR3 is TGTGCCAGCAGTTCCCGGGACCTAAACTACAATGAGCAGTTCTTC. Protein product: CASSSRDLNYNEQFF.

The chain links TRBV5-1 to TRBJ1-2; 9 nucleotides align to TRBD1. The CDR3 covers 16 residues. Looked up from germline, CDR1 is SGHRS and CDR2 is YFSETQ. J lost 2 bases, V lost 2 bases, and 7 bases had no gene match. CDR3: CASSFLWTGANYGYTF. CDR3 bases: TGCGCCAGCAGCTTTCTATGGACAGGGGCGAACTATGGCTACACCTTC.

The DNA of the CDR3 is TGTGCCAGCAGTGAAAAAGGACATCTGAACACTGAAGCTTTCTTT. This codes for CASSEKGHLNTEAFF. The rearrangement uses TRBV2 and TRBJ1-1, with D perhaps matching TRBD1 (5 bases). Germline V gene data show CDR1 as SNHLY and CDR2 as FYNNEI. The CDR3 contains 15 residues. Deletions cut 2 bases from V and 0 bases from J, with 10 bases between. Supplemented by reference TRBV2 and TRBJ1-1, the full variable domain reads EPEVTQTPSHQVTQMGQEVILRCVPISNHLYFYWYRQILGQKVEFLVSFYNNEISEKSEIFDDQFSVERPDGSNFTLKIRSTKLEDSAMYFCASSEKGHLNTEAFFGQGTRLTVV.

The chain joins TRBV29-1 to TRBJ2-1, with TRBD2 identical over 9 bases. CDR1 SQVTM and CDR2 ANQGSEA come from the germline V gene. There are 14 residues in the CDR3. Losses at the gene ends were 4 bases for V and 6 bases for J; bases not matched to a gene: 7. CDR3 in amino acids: CSVVGGRVVNEQFF. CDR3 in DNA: TGCAGCGTTGTGGGCGGGAGGGTAGTCAATGAGCAGTTCTTC.

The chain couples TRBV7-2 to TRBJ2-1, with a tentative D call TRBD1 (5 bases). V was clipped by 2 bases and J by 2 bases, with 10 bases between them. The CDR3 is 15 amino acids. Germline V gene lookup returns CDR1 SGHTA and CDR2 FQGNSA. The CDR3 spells CASSLSAGTYNEQFF. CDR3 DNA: TGTGCCAGCAGCTTAAGCGCAGGGACCTACAATGAGCAGTTCTTC.

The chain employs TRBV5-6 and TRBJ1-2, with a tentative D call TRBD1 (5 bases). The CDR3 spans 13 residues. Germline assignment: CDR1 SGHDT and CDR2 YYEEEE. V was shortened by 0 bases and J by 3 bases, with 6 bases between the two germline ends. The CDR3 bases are TGTGCCAGCAGCTTGGTACAGGACTATGGCTACACCTTC. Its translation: CASSLVQDYGYTF. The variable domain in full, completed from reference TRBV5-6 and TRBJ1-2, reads DAGVTQSPTHLIKTRGQQVTLRCSPKSGHDTVSWYQQALGQGPQFIFQYYEEEERQRGNFPDRFSGHQFPNYSSELNVNALLLGDSALYLCASSLVQDYGYTFGSGTRLTVV.

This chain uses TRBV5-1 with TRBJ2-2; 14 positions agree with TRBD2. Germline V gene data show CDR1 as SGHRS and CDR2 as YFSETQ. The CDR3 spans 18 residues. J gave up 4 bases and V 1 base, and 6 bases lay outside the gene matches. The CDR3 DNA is TGCGCCAGCAGCTTGTTGACTAGCGGGAGGGCCAGCACCGGGGAGCTGTTTTTT. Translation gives CASSLLTSGRASTGELFF.

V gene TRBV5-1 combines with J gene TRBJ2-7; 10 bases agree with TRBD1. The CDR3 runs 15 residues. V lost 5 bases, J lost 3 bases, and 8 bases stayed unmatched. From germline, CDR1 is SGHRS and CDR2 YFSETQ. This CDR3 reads CASRPRQGAGYEQYF. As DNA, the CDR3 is TGCGCCAGCAGGCCGCGACAGGGGGCGGGCTACGAGCAGTACTTC.

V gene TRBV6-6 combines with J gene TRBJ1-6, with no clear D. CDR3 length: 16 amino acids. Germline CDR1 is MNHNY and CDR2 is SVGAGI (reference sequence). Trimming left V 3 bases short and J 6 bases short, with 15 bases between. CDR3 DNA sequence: TGTGCCAGCAGTTATGGGCGGGCGGACCTTAATTCACCCCTCCACTTT. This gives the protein CASSYGRADLNSPLHF.

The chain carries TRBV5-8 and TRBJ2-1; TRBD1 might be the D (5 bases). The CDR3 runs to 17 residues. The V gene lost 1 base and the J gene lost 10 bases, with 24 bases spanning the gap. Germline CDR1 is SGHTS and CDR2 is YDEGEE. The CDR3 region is CASSLRSTGPKKGEQFF. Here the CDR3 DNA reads TGTGCCAGCAGCTTGAGGTCTACAGGACCAAAAAAGGGGGAGCAGTTCTTC. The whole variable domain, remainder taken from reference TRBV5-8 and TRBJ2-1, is EAGVTQSPTHLIKTRGQQATLRCSPISGHTSVYWYQQALGLGLQFLLWYDEGEERNRGNFPPRFSGRQFPNYSSELNVNALELEDSALYLCASSLRSTGPKKGEQFFGPGTRLTVL.

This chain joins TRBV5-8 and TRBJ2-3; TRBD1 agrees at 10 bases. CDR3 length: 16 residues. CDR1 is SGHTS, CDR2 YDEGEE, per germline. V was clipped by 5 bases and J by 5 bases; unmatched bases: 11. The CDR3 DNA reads TGTGCCAGCAGAATCGCCAGGGGACAGGGGATAGATACGCAGTATTTT. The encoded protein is CASRIARGQGIDTQYF.

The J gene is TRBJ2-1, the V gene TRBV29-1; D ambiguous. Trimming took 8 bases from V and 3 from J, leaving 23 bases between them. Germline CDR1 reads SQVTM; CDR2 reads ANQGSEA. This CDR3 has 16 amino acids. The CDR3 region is CSPQLVGRGYYNEQFF. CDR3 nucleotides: TGCAGCCCCCAATTGGTGGGCCGAGGTTACTACAATGAGCAGTTCTTC.

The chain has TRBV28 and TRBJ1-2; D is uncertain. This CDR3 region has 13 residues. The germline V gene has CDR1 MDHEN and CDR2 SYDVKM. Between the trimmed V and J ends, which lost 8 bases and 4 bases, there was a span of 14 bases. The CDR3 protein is CASGDLPRYGYTF. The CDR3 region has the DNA TGTGCCAGCGGCGACTTGCCCCGCTATGGCTACACCTTC.

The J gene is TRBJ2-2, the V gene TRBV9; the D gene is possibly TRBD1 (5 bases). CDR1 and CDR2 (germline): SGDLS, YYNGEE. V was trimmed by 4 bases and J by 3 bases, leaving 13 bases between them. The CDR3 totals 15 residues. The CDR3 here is CASSHRQGDTGELFF. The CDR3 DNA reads TGTGCCAGCAGCCACAGGCAAGGGGACACCGGGGAGCTGTTTTTT.

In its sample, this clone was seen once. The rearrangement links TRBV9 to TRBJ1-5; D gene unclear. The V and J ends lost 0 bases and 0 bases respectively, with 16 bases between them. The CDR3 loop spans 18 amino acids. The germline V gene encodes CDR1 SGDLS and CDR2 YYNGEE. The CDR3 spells CASSVDKGRRNSNQPQHF. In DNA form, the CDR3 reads TGTGCCAGCAGCGTAGATAAGGGCAGACGAAATAGCAATCAGCCCCAGCATTTT.

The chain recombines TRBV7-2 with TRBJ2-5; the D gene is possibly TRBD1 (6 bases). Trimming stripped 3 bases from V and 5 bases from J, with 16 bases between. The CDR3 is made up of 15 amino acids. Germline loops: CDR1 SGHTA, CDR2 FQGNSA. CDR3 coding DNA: TGTGCCAGCAGCTTCGGGGACATAAGGCGGGAGACCCAGTACTTC. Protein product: CASSFGDIRRETQYF. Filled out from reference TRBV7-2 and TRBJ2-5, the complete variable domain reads GAGVSQSPSNKVTEKGKDVELRCDPISGHTALYWYRQSLGQGLEFLIYFQGNSAPDKSGLPSDRFSAERTGGSVSTLTIQRTQQEDSAVYLCASSFGDIRRETQYFGPGTRLLVL.

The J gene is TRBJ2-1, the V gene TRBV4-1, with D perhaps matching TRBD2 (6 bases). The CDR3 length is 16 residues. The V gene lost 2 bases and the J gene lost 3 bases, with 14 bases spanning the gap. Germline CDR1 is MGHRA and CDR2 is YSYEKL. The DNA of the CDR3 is TGCGCCAGCAGCCAAAGATTTACGGGGGACTACAATGAGCAGTTCTTC. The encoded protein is CASSQRFTGDYNEQFF.